One sample yielded the 4 T cell receptor beta chains listed below, sequenced in a study of blood T cells in healthy people across ages. Sample-barcoded 5' priming and a J-beta primer mix drove a second PCR of about 6 to 12 cycles. One entry per CDR3 protein results from TCRdb running MiXCR on the 5' RACE reads. The repertoire holds 1.8 million or so distinct CDR3 sequences, with around 42% as singletons. The sample comprised blood. The receptors shown here come from a human donor in good health.

This chain uses TRBV7-9 with TRBJ2-1; D may be TRBD1 or TRBD2 (6 bases each). The CDR3 has 15 amino acids. Germline CDR1 is SEHNR and CDR2 is FQNEAQ (reference sequence). The V end lost 0 bases, the J end lost 5 bases, and 11 bases lay between the germline ends. The CDR3 sequence: CASSLARGGNNEQFF. The CDR3 nucleotides are TGTGCCAGCAGCTTAGCCAGGGGAGGAAACAATGAGCAGTTCTTC.

This clonotype appeared a few times. The rearrangement links TRBV5-6 to TRBJ2-4, with D maybe TRBD1 (5 bases). CDR1 is SGHDT and CDR2 is YYEEEE in the germline V gene. The V gene lost 3 bases and the J gene lost 0 bases, with 10 bases spanning the gap. The CDR3 loop spans 15 amino acids. CDR3 loop: CASSYLQVAKNIQYF. CDR3 bases: TGTGCCAGCAGCTACCTACAGGTAGCCAAAAACATTCAGTACTTC. The full variable domain, completed using reference TRBV5-6 and TRBJ2-4, is DAGVTQSPTHLIKTRGQQVTLRCSPKSGHDTVSWYQQALGQGPQFIFQYYEEEERQRGNFPDRFSGHQFPNYSSELNVNALLLGDSALYLCASSYLQVAKNIQYFGAGTRLSVL.

V and J are TRBV12-3 or TRBV12-4 and TRBJ2-5, with TRBD2 identical over 10 bases. Trimming cost V 7 bases and J 6 bases; bases outside gene matches: 5. The CDR3 covers 13 residues. Here the CDR3 reads CASTLAGGKTQYF. The CDR3 DNA is TGTGCCAGCACCTTAGCGGGGGGCAAGACCCAGTACTTC.

The chain recombines TRBV3-1 with TRBJ1-1, with 9 bases identical to TRBD1. Trimming cost V 4 bases and J 3 bases; bases outside gene matches: 12. The CDR3 contains 17 residues. Germline CDR1 reads LGHDT; CDR2 reads YNNKEL (reference sequence). CDR3: CASSLVTGGEKDTEAFF. In DNA form, the CDR3 reads TGTGCCAGCAGCCTCGTCACAGGGGGCGAGAAGGACACTGAAGCTTTCTTT. Looking up the rest from reference TRBV3-1 and TRBJ1-1 gives the full variable domain: DTAVSQTPKYLVTQMGNDKSIKCEQNLGHDTMYWYKQDSKKFLKIMFSYNNKELIINETVPNRFSPKSPDKAHLNLHINSLELGDSAVYFCASSLVTGGEKDTEAFFGQGTRLTVV.